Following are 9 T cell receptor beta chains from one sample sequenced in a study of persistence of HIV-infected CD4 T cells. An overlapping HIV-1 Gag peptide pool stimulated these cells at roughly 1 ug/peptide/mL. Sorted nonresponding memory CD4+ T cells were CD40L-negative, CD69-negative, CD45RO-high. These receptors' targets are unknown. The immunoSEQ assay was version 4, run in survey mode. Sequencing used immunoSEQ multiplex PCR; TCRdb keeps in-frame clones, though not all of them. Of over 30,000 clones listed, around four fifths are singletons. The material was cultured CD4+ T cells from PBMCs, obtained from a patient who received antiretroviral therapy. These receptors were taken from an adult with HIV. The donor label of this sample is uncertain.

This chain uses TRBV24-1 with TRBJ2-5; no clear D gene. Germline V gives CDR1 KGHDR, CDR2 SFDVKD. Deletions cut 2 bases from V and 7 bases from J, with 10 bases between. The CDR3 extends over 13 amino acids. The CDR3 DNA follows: TGTGCCACCAGTGATTCCTCCTCCCCGACCCAGTACTTC. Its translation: CATSDSSSPTQYF.

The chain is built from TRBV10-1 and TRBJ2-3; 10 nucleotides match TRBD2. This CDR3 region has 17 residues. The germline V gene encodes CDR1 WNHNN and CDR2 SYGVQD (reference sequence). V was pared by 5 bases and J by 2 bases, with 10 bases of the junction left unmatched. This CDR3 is CASSRPLAGEDTDTQYF. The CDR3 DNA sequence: TGCGCCAGCAGTAGACCTCTAGCGGGGGAAGACACAGATACGCAGTATTTT.

The CDR3 reads CASSQLGVPTDTQYF. In DNA form, the CDR3 reads TGTGCCAGCAGCCAACTAGGGGTACCCACAGATACGCAGTATTTT. The chain is built from TRBV6-5 and TRBJ2-3; D possibly uses TRBD1 or TRBD2 (5 bases each). Germline-derived CDR1 and CDR2 are MNHEY and SVGAGI. The V end lost 6 bases, the J end lost 2 bases, and 15 bases lay between the germline ends. This CDR3 comprises 15 residues.

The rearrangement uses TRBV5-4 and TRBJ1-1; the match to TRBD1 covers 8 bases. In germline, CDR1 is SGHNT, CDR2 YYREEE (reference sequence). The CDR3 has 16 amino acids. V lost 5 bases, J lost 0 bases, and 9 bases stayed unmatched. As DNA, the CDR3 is TGTGCCAGCAGAACCGGGACAGGTTCCATGAACACTGAAGCTTTCTTT. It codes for CASRTGTGSMNTEAFF.

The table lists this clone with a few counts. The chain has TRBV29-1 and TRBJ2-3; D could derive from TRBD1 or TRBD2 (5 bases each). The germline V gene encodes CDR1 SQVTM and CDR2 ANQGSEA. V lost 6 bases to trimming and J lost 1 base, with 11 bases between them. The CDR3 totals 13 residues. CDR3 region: CSVGEGGTDTQYF. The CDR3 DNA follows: TGCAGCGTGGGGGAAGGGGGCACAGATACGCAGTATTTT.

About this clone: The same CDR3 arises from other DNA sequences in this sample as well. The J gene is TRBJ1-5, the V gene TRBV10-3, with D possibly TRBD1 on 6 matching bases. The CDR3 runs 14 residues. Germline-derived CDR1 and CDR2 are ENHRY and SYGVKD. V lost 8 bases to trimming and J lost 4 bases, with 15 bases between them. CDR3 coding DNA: TGTGCCATCTCGGAGGGGGACCTTAATCAGCCCCAGCATTTT. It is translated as CAISEGDLNQPQHF.

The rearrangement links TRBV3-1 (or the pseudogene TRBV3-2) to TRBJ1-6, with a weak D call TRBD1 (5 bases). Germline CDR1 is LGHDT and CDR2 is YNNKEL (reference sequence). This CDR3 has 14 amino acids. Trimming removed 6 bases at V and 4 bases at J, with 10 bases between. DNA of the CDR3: TGTGCCAGCAGTTTCAACAGGTATAATTCACCCCTCCACTTT. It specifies CASSFNRYNSPLHF.

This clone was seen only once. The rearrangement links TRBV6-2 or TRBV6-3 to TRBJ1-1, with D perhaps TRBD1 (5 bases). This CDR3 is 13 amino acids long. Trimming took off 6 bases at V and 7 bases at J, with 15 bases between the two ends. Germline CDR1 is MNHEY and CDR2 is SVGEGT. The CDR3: CASSRRPRGEAFF. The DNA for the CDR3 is TGTGCCAGCAGCCGACGTCCGAGGGGTGAAGCTTTCTTT.

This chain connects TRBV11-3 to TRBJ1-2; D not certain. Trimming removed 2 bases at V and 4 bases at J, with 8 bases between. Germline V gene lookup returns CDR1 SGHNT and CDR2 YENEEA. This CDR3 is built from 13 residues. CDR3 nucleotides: TGTGCCAGCAGCTTATCTGGCGGCTATGGCTACACCTTC. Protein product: CASSLSGGYGYTF.